Below are 15 T cell receptor beta chains sequenced from a single sample in a study of cytomegalovirus exposure and HLA in healthy donors. The primer mix had 60 Vbeta and 13 Jbeta primers. Repertoires were generated with immunoSEQ multiplex PCR, while TCRdb's copy carries only in-frame clones and drops some. This sample yields about 130,000 clones, of which approximately 80% are seen a single time; approximately 2% belongs to the top ten. The sample comprised PBMCs. All receptors come from a young man in good health and CMV-seronegative.

CDR3 DNA sequence: TGTGCCAGCAGTGACAGGGTAGGGGAAAAACTGTTTTTT. It codes for CASSDRVGEKLFF. The rearrangement links TRBV2 to TRBJ1-4; possible D gene TRBD1, 5 bases. V shed 3 bases and J shed 8 bases, with 10 bases lying between them. The germline V gene encodes CDR1 SNHLY and CDR2 FYNNEI. The CDR3 contains 13 residues. Complete variable domain (other parts from reference TRBV2 and TRBJ1-4): EPEVTQTPSHQVTQMGQEVILRCVPISNHLYFYWYRQILGQKVEFLVSFYNNEISEKSEIFDDQFSVERPDGSNFTLKIRSTKLEDSAMYFCASSDRVGEKLFFGSGTQLSVL.

This clone was recorded only once. V and J are TRBV18 and TRBJ1-5, with D possibly being TRBD1 (5 bases). Deletions cut 0 bases from V and 9 bases from J, with 9 bases between. CDR3 length: 13 amino acids. Germline V lookup: CDR1 KGHSH, CDR2 LQKENI. In nucleotides, the CDR3 is TGTGCCAGCTCACCACCCGGGGGAGGGCCCCAGCATTTT. Its translation is CASSPPGGGPQHF.

V gene TRBV5-5 combines with J gene TRBJ2-1, with D possibly TRBD2 on 6 matching bases. The CDR3 runs to 15 residues. CDR1 SGHKS and CDR2 YYEKEE come from the germline V gene (reference sequence). V was trimmed by 5 bases and J by 0 bases, leaving 12 bases between them. The CDR3 loop reads CASSTLALSYNEQFF. CDR3 nucleotides: TGTGCCAGCAGTACACTAGCACTCTCCTACAATGAGCAGTTCTTC.

This chain links TRBV7-2 with TRBJ2-3; D may be TRBD2 (5 bases). The CDR3 length is 14 residues. Germline V CDR1 and CDR2: SGHTA, FQGNSA. The V end lost 1 base, the J end lost 2 bases, and 7 bases lay between the germline ends. This CDR3 reads CASSLGGITDTQYF. CDR3 bases: TGTGCCAGCAGCTTAGGAGGGATCACAGATACGCAGTATTTT.

The chain is built from TRBV5-8 and TRBJ1-3, with D uncertain. V gave up 6 bases and J gave up 0 bases, with 7 bases separating them. The V gene's germline CDR1 is SGHTS and CDR2 YDEGEE. CDR3 length: 13 residues. CDR3 protein: CASTGYSGNTIYF. The CDR3 region has the DNA TGTGCCAGCACAGGATACTCTGGAAACACCATATATTTT.

A single count supports this clone. The chain couples TRBV5-1 to TRBJ2-7; D is perhaps TRBD2 (5 bases). V lost 6 bases, J lost 6 bases, and 19 bases lay in between. CDR3 length: 14 residues. CDR1 SGHRS and CDR2 YFSETQ come from the germline V gene. The CDR3 here is CASTRGSTRGEQYF. In DNA form, the CDR3 reads TGCGCCAGCACAAGAGGGAGCACCCGGGGCGAGCAGTACTTC.

A single count supports this clone. J is TRBJ2-5 and V is TRBV9, with D maybe TRBD2 (7 bases). Looked up from germline, CDR1 is SGDLS and CDR2 is YYNGEE. V lost 1 base to trimming and J lost 8 bases, with 15 bases between them. CDR3 length: 14 residues. The CDR3 DNA is TGTGCCAGCAGCGTACGAGAGGGGGAGGGTACCCAGTACTTC. Its protein is CASSVREGEGTQYF.

The rearrangement links TRBV7-9 to TRBJ2-3, with TRBD2 matching 9 bases. CDR3 length: 15 residues. Germline V gene lookup returns CDR1 SEHNR and CDR2 FQNEAQ (reference sequence). The junction had 7 bases not matched to a gene; V was cut back by 5 bases and J by 4 bases. The CDR3 is CASSPQAGGPDTQYF. DNA for the CDR3: TGTGCCAGCAGCCCTCAAGCGGGAGGACCAGATACGCAGTATTTT. Based on the CDR3 plus reference TRBV7-9 and TRBJ2-3, the full variable domain is DTGVSQNPRHKITKRGQNVTFRCDPISEHNRLYWYRQTLGQGPEFLTYFQNEAQLEKSRLLSDRFSAERPKGSFSTLEIQRTEQGDSAMYLCASSPQAGGPDTQYFGPGTRLTVL.

The chain combines TRBV27 with TRBJ2-1, with a tentative D call TRBD1 (6 bases). This CDR3 region has 14 residues. V lost 5 bases and J lost 2, with 10 bases in between. From germline, CDR1 is MNHEY and CDR2 SMNVEV (reference sequence). The CDR3, as DNA: TGTGCCAGCAGTGTAGGGGGACCCTACAATGAGCAGTTCTTC. It specifies CASSVGGPYNEQFF.

The V call is TRBV7-6, the J call TRBJ2-5, with TRBD2 matching over 9 bases. Near its end, the DNA agrees better with TRBJ2-7, so the J call may be wrong. Germline V CDR1 and CDR2: SGHVS, FNYEAQ. The CDR3 spans 14 residues. The CDR3 nucleotides read TGTGCCAGCAGCCAGTTAGCGGGAGTCTACGAGCAGTACTTC. The encoded protein is CASSQLAGVYEQYF.

J is TRBJ2-5 and V is TRBV2; TRBD2 is a possible D gene (6 bases). Germline values: CDR1 SNHLY, CDR2 FYNNEI. Trimming took 4 bases from V and 3 from J, leaving 15 bases between them. This CDR3 is built from 15 residues. CDR3: CASSALGLVKETQYF. CDR3 nucleotide sequence: TGTGCCAGCAGTGCCCTGGGACTGGTTAAAGAGACCCAGTACTTC.

For this clone: The junction departs from the called germline gene at one end, perhaps through a read error. CDR3 DNA sequence: TGTTCCAGCAGCTTGGGCGGCGGGACTGAAGCTTTCTTT. Protein: CSSSLGGGTEAFF. The chain uses TRBV7-9 and TRBJ1-1; unclear D gene. Germline CDR1 is SEHNR and CDR2 is FQNEAQ (reference sequence). The CDR3 extends over 13 amino acids.

The rearrangement links TRBV5-3 to TRBJ1-3, with 7 bases lining up with TRBD1. TRBV5-3 is an ORF; its function is uncertain. The J segment lost 0 bases and the V segment lost 3 bases, leaving 9 bases of the junction unmatched. This CDR3 is built from 17 residues. Written as DNA, the CDR3 is TGTGCCAGAAGCTATATACCGACAGGGATCTCTGGAAACACCATATATTTT. Translating gives CARSYIPTGISGNTIYF.

The gene calls are TRBV28 and TRBJ2-3; the match to TRBD2 covers 10 bases. Germline-derived CDR1 and CDR2 are MDHEN and SYDVKM. V was clipped by 2 bases and J by 5 bases; unmatched bases: 7. This CDR3 is 16 amino acids long. CDR3 sequence (DNA): TGTGCCAGCAGTTTAGGGACTAGCGTTGTAGGAGATACGCAGTATTTT. Translation gives CASSLGTSVVGDTQYF.

This chain joins TRBV14 and TRBJ1-6; D remains unclear. Germline-derived CDR1 and CDR2 are SGHDN and FVKESK. This CDR3 region has 15 residues. With 1 base removed from V and 3 bases from J, the gap between germline ends came to 7 bases. In DNA, the CDR3 is TGTGCCAGCAGCCAAGCCGGGGACTATAATTCACCCCTCCACTTT. Its protein product is CASSQAGDYNSPLHF.